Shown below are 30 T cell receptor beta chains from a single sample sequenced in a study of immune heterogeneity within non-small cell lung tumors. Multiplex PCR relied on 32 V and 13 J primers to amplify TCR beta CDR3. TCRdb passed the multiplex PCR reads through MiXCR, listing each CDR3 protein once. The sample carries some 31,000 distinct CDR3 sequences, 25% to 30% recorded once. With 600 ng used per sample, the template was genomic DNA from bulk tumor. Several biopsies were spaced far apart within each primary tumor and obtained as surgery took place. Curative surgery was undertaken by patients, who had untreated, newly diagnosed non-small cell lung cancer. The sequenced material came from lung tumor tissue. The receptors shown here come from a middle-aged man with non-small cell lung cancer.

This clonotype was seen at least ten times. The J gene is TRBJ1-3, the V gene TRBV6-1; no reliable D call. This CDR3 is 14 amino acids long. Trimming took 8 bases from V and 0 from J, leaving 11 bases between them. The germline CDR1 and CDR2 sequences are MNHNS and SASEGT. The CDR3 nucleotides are TGTGCCAGCTCCACGGTGAGCTCTGGAAACACCATATATTTT. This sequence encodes CASSTVSSGNTIYF.

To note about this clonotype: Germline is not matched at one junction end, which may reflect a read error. In DNA form, the CDR3 reads TGCAGTGCTAGAGGGGGCCTCGGTAGTTATAATACACCCCTCCACTTT. Its translation is CSARGGLGSYNTPLHF. The chain couples TRBV20-1 to TRBJ1-6; a possible D gene is TRBD1 (5 bases). Germline V CDR1 and CDR2: DFQATT, SNEGSKA (reference sequence). The CDR3 is 16 residues long.

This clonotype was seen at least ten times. The CDR3 here is CASSTTGTISYEQYF. The DNA of the CDR3 is TGTGCCAGCAGCACCACTGGGACTATCTCCTACGAGCAGTACTTC. The chain links TRBV11-3 to TRBJ2-7; 7 positions agree with TRBD2. Germline V CDR1 and CDR2: SGHNT, YENEEA. The CDR3 covers 15 residues. V was pared by 5 bases and J by 0 bases, with 7 bases of the junction left unmatched.

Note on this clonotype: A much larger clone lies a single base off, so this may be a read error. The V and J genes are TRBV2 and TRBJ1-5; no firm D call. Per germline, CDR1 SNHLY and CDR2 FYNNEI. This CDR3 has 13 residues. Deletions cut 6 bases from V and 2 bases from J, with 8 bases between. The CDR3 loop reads CASRPEGNQPQHF. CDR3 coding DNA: TGTGCCAGCAGACCCGAAGGCAATCAGCCCCAGCATTTT.

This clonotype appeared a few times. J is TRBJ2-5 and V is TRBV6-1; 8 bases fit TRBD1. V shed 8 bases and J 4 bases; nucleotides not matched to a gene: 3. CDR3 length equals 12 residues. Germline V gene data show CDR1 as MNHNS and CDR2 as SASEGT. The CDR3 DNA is TGTGCCAGCGCCAGGGGGCGAGAGACCCAGTACTTC. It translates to CASARGRETQYF.

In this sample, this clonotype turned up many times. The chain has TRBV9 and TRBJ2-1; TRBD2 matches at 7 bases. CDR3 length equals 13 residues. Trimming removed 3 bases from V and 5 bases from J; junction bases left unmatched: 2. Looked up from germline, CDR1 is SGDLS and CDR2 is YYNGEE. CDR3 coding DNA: TGTGCCAGCAGCGGGGGACTAAACAATGAGCAGTTCTTC. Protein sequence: CASSGGLNNEQFF.

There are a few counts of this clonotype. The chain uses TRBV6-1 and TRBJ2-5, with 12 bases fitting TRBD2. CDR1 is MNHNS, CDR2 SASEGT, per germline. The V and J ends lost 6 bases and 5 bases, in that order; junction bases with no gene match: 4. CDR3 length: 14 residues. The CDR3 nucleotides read TGTGCCAGCAGCCGGACTAGCGGGATGGAGACCCAGTACTTC. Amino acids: CASSRTSGMETQYF.

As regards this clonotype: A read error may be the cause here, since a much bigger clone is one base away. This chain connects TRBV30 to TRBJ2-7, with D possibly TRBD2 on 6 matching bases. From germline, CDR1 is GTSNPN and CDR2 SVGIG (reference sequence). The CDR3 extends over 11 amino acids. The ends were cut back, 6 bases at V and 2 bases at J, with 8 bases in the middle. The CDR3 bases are TGTGCCTGCGGGACTGCCTACGAGCAGTACTTC. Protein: CACGTAYEQYF.

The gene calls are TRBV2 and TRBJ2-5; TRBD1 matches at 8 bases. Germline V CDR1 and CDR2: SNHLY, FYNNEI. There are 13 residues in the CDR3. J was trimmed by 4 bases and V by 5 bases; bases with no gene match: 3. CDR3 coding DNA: TGTGCCAGCAGTCAGGGGGCGATAGAGACCCAGTACTTC. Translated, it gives CASSQGAIETQYF.

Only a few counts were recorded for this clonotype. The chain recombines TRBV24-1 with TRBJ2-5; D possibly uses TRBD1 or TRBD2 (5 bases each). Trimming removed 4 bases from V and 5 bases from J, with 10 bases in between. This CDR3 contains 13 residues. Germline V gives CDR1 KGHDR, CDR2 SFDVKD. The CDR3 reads CATSDGTLETQYF. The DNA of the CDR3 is TGTGCCACCAGTGACGGGACGTTGGAGACCCAGTACTTC.

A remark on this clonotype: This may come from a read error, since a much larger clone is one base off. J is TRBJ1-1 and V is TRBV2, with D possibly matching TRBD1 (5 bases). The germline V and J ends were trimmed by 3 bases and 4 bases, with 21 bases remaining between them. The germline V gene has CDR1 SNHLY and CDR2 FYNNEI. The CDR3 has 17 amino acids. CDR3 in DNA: TGTGCCAGCAGTGACAAATGGCTCGTCCGGGGCCCCACTGAAGCTTTCTTT. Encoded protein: CASSDKWLVRGPTEAFF. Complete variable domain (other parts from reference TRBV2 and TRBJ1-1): EPEVTQTPSHQVTQMGQEVILRCVPISNHLYFYWYRQILGQKVEFLVSFYNNEISEKSEIFDDQFSVERPDGSNFTLKIRSTKLEDSAMYFCASSDKWLVRGPTEAFFGQGTRLTVV.

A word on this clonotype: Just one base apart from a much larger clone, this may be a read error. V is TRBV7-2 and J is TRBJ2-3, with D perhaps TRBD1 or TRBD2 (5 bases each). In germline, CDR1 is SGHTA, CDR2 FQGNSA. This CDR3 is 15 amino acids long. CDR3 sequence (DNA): TGTGCCAACAGCCCCCCAGGGATCGGGGCAGATACGCAGTATTTT. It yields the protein CANSPPGIGADTQYF. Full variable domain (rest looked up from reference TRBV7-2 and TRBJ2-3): GAGVSQSPSNKVTEKGKDVELRCDPISGHTALYWYRQSLGQGLEFLIYFQGNSAPDKSGLPSDRFSAERTGGSVSTLTIQRTQQEDSAVYLCANSPPGIGADTQYFGPGTRLTVL.

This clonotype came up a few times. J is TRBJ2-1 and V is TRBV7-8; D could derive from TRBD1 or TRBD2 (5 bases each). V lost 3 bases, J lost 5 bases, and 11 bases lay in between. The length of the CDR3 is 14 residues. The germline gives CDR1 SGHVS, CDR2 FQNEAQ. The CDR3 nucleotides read TGTGCCAGCAGCTTGGGGACCATGAACAATGAGCAGTTCTTC. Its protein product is CASSLGTMNNEQFF.

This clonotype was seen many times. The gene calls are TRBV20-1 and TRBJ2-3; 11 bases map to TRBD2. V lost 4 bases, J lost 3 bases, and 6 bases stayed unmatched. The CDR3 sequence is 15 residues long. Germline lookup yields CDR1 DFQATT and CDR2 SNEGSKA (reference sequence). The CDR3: CSATWSSGRTDTQYF. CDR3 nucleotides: TGCAGTGCTACTTGGTCTAGCGGGAGGACAGATACGCAGTATTTT.

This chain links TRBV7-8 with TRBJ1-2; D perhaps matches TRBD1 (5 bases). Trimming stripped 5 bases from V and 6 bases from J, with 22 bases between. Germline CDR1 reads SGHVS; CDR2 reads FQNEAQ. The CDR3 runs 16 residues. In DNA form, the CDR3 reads TGTGCCAGCAGCCCCTTTTTACCGGGAACGGGACATGGCTACACCTTC. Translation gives CASSPFLPGTGHGYTF.

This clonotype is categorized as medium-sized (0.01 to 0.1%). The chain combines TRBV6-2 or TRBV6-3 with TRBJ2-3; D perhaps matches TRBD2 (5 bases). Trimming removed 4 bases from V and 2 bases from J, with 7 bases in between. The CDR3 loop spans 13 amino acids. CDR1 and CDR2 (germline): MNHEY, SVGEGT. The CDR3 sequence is CASSLGDTDTQYF. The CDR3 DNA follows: TGTGCCAGCAGTTTGGGAGACACAGATACGCAGTATTTT.

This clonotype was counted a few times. CDR3 loop: CASSLDPIAGNTIYF. The CDR3 DNA follows: TGTGCCAGCAGCCTTGACCCTATCGCTGGAAACACCATATATTTT. V and J are TRBV3-1 and TRBJ1-3; no reliable D call. The V and J ends lost 4 bases and 2 bases respectively, with 12 bases between them. The length of the CDR3 is 15 residues. Germline CDR1 and CDR2: LGHDT and YNNKEL (reference sequence).

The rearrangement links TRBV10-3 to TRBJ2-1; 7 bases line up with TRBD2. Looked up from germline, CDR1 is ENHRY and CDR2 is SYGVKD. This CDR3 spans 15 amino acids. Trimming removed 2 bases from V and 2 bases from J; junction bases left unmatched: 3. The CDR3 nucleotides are TGTGCCATCAGTGAGCCCAGCGGGACCTACAATGAGCAGTTCTTC. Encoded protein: CAISEPSGTYNEQFF.

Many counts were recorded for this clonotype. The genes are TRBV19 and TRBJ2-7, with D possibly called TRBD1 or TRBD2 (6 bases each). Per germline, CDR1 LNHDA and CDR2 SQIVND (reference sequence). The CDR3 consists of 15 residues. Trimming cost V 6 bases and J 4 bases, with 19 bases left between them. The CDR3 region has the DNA TGTGCCAGTAGGGACGGACCGGGGGCGCTTTACGAGCAGTACTTC. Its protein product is CASRDGPGALYEQYF.

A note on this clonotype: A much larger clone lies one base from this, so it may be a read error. CDR3 protein: CASSMTGTVSNEKFF. CDR3 coding DNA: TGTGCCAGCAGCATGACCGGGACAGTGTCAAATGAGAAGTTCTTC. V gene TRBV9 combines with J gene TRBJ2-1, with 7 bases fitting TRBD1. The CDR3 extends over 15 amino acids. Looked up from germline, CDR1 is SGDLS and CDR2 is YYNGEE. Full variable domain (missing parts from reference TRBV9 and TRBJ2-1): DSGVTQTPKHLITATGQRVTLRCSPRSGDLSVYWYQQSLDQGLQFLIQYYNGEERAKGNILERFSAQQFPDLHSELNLSSLELGDSALYFCASSMTGTVSNEKFFGPGTRLTVL.

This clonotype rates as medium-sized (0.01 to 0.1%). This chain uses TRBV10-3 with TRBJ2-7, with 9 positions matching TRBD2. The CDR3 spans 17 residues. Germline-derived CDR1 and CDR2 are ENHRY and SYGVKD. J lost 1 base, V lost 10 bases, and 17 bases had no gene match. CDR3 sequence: CATTPQSGRPRSYEQYF. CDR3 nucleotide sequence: TGTGCCACAACCCCCCAAAGCGGGAGGCCTAGATCCTACGAGCAGTACTTC.

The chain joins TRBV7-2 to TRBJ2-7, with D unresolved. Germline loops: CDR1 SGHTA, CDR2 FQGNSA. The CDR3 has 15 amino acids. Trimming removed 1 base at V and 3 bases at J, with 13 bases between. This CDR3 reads CASSLGGATGYEQYF. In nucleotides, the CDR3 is TGTGCCAGCAGCTTAGGTGGCGCTACGGGCTACGAGCAGTACTTC. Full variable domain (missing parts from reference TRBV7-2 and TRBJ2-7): GAGVSQSPSNKVTEKGKDVELRCDPISGHTALYWYRQSLGQGLEFLIYFQGNSAPDKSGLPSDRFSAERTGGSVSTLTIQRTQQEDSAVYLCASSLGGATGYEQYFGPGTRLTVT.

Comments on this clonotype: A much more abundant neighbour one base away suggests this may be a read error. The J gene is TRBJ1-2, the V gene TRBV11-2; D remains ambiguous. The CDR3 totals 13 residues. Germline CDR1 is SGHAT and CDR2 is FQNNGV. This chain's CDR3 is CASSLGTEYGYPF. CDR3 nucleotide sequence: TGTGCCAGCAGCTTAGGGACGGAGTATGGCTACCCCTTC.

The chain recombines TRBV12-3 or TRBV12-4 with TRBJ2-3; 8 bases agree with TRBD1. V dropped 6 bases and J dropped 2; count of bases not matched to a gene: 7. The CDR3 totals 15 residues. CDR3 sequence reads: CASSRQGIATDTQYF. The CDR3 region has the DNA TGTGCCAGCAGCCGACAGGGGATTGCCACAGATACGCAGTATTTT.

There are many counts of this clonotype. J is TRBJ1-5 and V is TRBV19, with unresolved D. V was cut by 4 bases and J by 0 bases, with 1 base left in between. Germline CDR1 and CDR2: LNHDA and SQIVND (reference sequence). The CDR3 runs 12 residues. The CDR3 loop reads CASSNSNQPQHF. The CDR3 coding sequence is TGTGCCAGTAGTAATAGCAATCAGCCCCAGCATTTT.

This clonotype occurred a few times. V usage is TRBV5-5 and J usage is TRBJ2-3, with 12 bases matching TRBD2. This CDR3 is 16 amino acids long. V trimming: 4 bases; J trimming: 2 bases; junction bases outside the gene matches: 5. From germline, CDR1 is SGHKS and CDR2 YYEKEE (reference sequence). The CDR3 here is CASSRGTSGYTDTQYF. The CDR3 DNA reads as TGTGCCAGCAGCCGGGGGACTAGCGGGTACACAGATACGCAGTATTTT.

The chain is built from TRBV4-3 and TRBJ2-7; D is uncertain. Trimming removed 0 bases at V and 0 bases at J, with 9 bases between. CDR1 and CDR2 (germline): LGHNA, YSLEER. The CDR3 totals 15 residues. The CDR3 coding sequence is TGCGCCAGCAGCCAAGATTACAGAAACTCCTACGAGCAGTACTTC. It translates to CASSQDYRNSYEQYF.

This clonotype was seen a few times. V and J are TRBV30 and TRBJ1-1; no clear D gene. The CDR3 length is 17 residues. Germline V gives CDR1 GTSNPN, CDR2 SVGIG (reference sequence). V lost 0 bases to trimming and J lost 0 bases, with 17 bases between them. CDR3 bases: TGTGCCTGGAGTGTACTCCCCATACCCGTTATGAACACTGAAGCTTTCTTT. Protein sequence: CAWSVLPIPVMNTEAFF.

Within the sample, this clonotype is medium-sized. The CDR3 is CASSVPGLGEAFF. The CDR3 DNA is TGTGCCAGCAGCGTCCCGGGCCTGGGCGAAGCTTTCTTT. The V and J genes are TRBV6-1 and TRBJ1-1; D not resolved. Looked up from germline, CDR1 is MNHNS and CDR2 is SASEGT. The CDR3 length is 13 residues. V was trimmed by 6 bases and J by 8 bases, leaving 16 bases between them.

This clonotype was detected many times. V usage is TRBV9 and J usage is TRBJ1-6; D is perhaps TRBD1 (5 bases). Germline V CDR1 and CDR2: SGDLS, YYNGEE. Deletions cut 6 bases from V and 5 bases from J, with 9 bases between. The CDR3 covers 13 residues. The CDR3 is CASTLGDNSPLHF. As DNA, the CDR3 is TGTGCCAGCACTCTAGGGGATAATTCACCCCTCCACTTT.